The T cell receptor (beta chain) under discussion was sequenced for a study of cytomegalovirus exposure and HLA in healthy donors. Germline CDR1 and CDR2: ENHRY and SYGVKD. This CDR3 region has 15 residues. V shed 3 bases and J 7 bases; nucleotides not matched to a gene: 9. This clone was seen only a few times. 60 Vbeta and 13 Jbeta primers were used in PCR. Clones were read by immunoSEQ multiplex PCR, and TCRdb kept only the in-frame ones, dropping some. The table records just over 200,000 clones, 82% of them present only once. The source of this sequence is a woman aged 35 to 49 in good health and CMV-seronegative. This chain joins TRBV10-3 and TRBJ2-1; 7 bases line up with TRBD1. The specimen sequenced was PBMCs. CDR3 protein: CAISEARQGKNEQFF. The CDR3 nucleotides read TGTGCCATCAGTGAAGCGCGACAGGGAAAGAATGAGCAGTTCTTC.